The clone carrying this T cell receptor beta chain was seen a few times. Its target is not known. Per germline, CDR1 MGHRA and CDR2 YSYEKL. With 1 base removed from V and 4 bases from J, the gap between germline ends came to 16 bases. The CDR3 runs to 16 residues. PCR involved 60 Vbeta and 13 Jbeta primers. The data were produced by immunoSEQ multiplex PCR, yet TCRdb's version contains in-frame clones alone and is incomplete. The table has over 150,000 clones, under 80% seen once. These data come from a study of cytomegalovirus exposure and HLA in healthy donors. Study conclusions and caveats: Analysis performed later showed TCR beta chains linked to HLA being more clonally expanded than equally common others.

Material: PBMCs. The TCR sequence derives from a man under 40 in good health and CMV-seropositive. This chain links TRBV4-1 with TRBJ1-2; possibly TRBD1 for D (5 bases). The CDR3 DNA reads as TGCGCCAGCAGCCAAGGCAGACAGACCGAACTCTATGGCTACACCTTC. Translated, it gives CASSQGRQTELYGYTF.